The rows below give T cell receptor beta chains drawn from one sample of a study of beta chain features in type 1 diabetes. Profiling relied on immunoSEQ multiplex PCR, and the TCRdb table lists in-frame clones only, not all of them. The sample records around 360,000 clones, 10% to 15% being singletons. Sequences were obtained from naive CD4+ T cells from blood. The receptors were gathered from a woman in her late teens or twenties with type 1 diabetes. The CDR3 runs from the conserved cysteine through the conserved F or W. A clone size is listed for some rows: how often the clone was seen (once, few, many), or a class if it is expanded.

v_gene	abundance	j_gene	CDR3aa
TRBV4-1	few	TRBJ2-7	CASSSRQGPYEQYF
TRBV7-3	NA	TRBJ2-4	CASSSSGQGKDIQYF
TRBV5-1	few	TRBJ2-2	CASSLVQGPGELFF
TRBV7-3	few	TRBJ2-3	CASSPGASGRHTQYF
TRBV14	NA	TRBJ2-1	CASVPTGGAYNEQFF
TRBV7-9	NA	TRBJ1-1	CATLGQGVSEAFF
TRBV30	few	TRBJ2-2	CAWSHRTSGGELFF
TRBV29-1	few	TRBJ1-1	CSVQQGAYTEAFF
TRBV4-2	few	TRBJ2-7	CASSHQEGGYEQYF
TRBV27	NA	TRBJ2-1	CASSFRIAGGLGNEQFF
TRBV6-5	few	TRBJ2-7	CASRRNGEQYF
TRBV7-2	NA	TRBJ2-5	CASSAPKRGPPRSTQYF
TRBV29-1	few	TRBJ2-1	CSARAGTGGYNEQFF
TRBV19	few	TRBJ2-3	CASSLAGTDTQYF
TRBV27	few	TRBJ2-1	CASRLTRVIGEQFF
TRBV28	few	TRBJ2-2	CATHSTGGPGELFF
TRBV18	NA	TRBJ1-1	CASSGGTGLVPFF
TRBV9	NA	TRBJ2-7	CASGTSGTSYEQYF
TRBV5-1	few	TRBJ2-2	CASSPGQLANTGELFF
TRBV10-3	NA	TRBJ2-7	CATRDSSYEQYF
TRBV29-1	NA	TRBJ2-7	CSVGGTTSGSSYEQYF
TRBV5-1	few	TRBJ2-5	CASSKGLAGEETQYF
TRBV4-3	few	TRBJ2-5	CASSITRGKETQYF
TRBV5-1	NA	TRBJ1-1	CASSRGSENTEAFF
TRBV6-5	few	TRBJ2-1	CASGGITYNEQFF
TRBV10-3	NA	TRBJ1-5	CAISESRGNQPQHF
TRBV9	few	TRBJ2-3	CASSVSSDTQYF
TRBV13	few	TRBJ1-2	CASSPTGSGYTF
TRBV7-2	few	TRBJ2-1	CASSLWAGGVDNEQFF
TRBV7-9	few	TRBJ1-1	CASSSQGNTEAFF
TRBV5-6	few	TRBJ2-7	CASSVSSYEQYF
TRBV6-5	few	TRBJ1-5	CASSRTGGRNQPQHF
TRBV2	few	TRBJ1-1	CASSDFRLNTEAFF
TRBV11-3	NA	TRBJ1-1	CASRSDRNTEAFF
TRBV4-1	NA	TRBJ1-2	CASSQDKDRSYGYTF
TRBV6-5	few	TRBJ2-1	CASRASGINEQFF
TRBV2	few	TRBJ2-6	CASSRPAGTGTSGANVLTF
TRBV4-3	NA	TRBJ2-5	CASSQHPRGKETQYF
TRBV6-6	few	TRBJ2-2	CASIREAFSGELFF
TRBV9	NA	TRBJ1-2	CASSVEGQGNYGYTF
TRBV7-6	few	TRBJ2-1	CASSPTDSNEQFF
TRBV4-1	NA	TRBJ1-2	CASSQGQLAYGYTF
TRBV18	NA	TRBJ1-1	CASSPGQGGVNTEAFF
TRBV6-4	few	TRBJ1-5	CASSDSGHAVSDQPQHF
TRBV11-2	few	TRBJ2-7	CASSTRRDEQYF
TRBV5-1	NA	TRBJ1-4	CASSRTDRVGEKLFF
TRBV28	NA	TRBJ2-1	CASDARDRSGNEQFF
TRBV5-6	NA	TRBJ1-2	CSSSSAGGFGYTF